The sequence of this T cell receptor (beta chain) was determined in a study of blood T cell repertoires in COVID-19 (dated by TCRdb to between 2020 and 2021). The study in broad terms: Samples from collaborators originated in the United States, Italy and Spain and spanned both the acute and convalescent phases of COVID-19. The repertoires were released in a freely available public database meant as a resource for research on the immune response to SARS-CoV-2. Deeply sampled blood TCRbeta repertoires from subjects exposed to, actively infected with, or recovered from COVID-19 were included in the dataset. The sample metadata nearly always contained a de-identified subject ID, COVID-19 status, age in years and sex. The prospective study material was composed of cDNA or gDNA derived from T cells, B-cell-depleted T cells, or PBMCs. Where HLA class I and class II types were available, the types were taken from metadata supplied by the sample provider, not from assay-based typing. Samples came from the ongoing ImmuneRACE study (first 160 participants) plus 1,254 subjects from 6 global collaborators. Study-level results and caveats: How much clinical and demographic metadata was included differed by source and by participant, and the metadata was provided uncurated.

Each collaborating institution followed its own protocols to collect whole blood in K2EDTA tubes. For TCRbeta analysis, collaborator samples were shipped as frozen whole blood, as isolated PBMCs, or as DNA extracted from either sample type. As to this clone: Its antigen is currently not known. Per-base qualities were not stored, and no clone one base away is much larger.

From a lookup of the germline V gene (reference sequence), CDR1 and CDR2 are DFQATT and SNEGSKA. From cysteine to phenylalanine, the CDR3 is 11 amino acids long. Only the CDR3 part of the read is kept: 33 bases, read in frame from the first base. V is clipped by 3 bases and J by 3 bases, and the sequence between their germline boundaries is 6 bases long. TCRbeta CDR3 regions were amplified from genomic DNA by means of the immunoSEQ Assay, a bias-controlled multiplex PCR. From the authors' description of their analysis: The number of nucleated cells in each sample was estimated from the amplification of reference gene primers within the assay. Sequence reads were collapsed and filtered to measure the absolute abundance of every unique TCRbeta CDR3 rearrangement. For each sample, productive Simpson clonality was calculated as the square root of Simpson's diversity index over productive rearrangements. TCRdb stores this immuneACCESS table with in-frame sequences only. Part of the clones is absent; in the studies checked, under half of the shortfall reflects unresolved V genes, and no reason is known for the rest. V and J calls and clone size come straight from that table; D and trimming were deduced from the DNA. Here the sample has 100,000 to 120,000 clones; approximately 81% occur a single time. The ten largest clones represent over 35% of the sample.

Input material: peripheral blood. The chain uses TRBV20-1 and TRBJ2-7; there is no confident call for the D gene. The sequence came from an elderly man with acute or convalescent COVID-19. The CDR3 here reads CSASNNYEQYF. The sequence in DNA is TGCAGTGCTAGTAACAACTACGAGCAGTACTTC.